This entry features one T cell receptor (beta chain) sequence. Its target is unknown. Time point meaning: persistent/refractory GD, antithyroid drugs over 5 years with positive TRAb. PBMC RNA served as the TCR library source. Patients all came to the study from an endocrinology department in Xi'an, China. This sample was included in a study of regulatory T cells in long-lasting Graves disease. Study-level background: Persistence in Graves' disease denoted antithyroid drug use beyond 5 years alongside positive TSH receptor antibodies.

The CDR3 consists of 13 residues. V gave up 8 bases and J gave up 5 bases, with 13 bases separating them. Germline loops: CDR1 MNHEY, CDR2 SMNVEV (reference sequence). Notes on the study in general: A greater number of public clonotypes (roughly 2,700) was shared by persistent patients than by new patients (around 970). When disease was persistent, TRBV28, TRBJ1-2 and TRBJ2-5 were the favored segments.

Both iRepertoire HTBI primers and Arm-PCR of CDR3 regions were used to build the TCR beta libraries. MiXCR was run by TCRdb on the multiplex PCR reads, yielding one entry per CDR3 protein. The sample shows about 660,000 distinct CDR3 sequences, 30% of them seen only once. This chain connects TRBV27 to TRBJ1-5; D remains ambiguous. This TCR was recovered from a female donor with Graves disease. The material was peripheral blood mononuclear cells (PBMCs), obtained when the disease was refractory, from a patient treated with antithyroid drugs. The CDR3 protein is CASGTPMDQPQHF. In nucleotides, the CDR3 is TGTGCCAGCGGTACTCCTATGGATCAGCCCCAGCATTTT.